This T cell receptor beta chain came from a study of PD-L1 blockade in urothelial cancer (TCRdb year 2017). Broadly, across the study: Therapy was started around 2014 for all patients, and atezolizumab 1,200 mg was administered intravenously every 3 weeks. About nine tenths of the roughly 30 patients were males with bladder-origin urothelial cancer, and about 60% of the roughly 29 reported a prior smoking history. An ECOG performance status of 0 or 1 was recorded for the patients, and 0 to 3 prior chemotherapy regimens had been received by the patients. Blood samples were analyzed 3 weeks after the start of treatment (second dose) and 6 weeks after the start of treatment. Blood samples yielded a median of around 150,000 T cells and 65,000 to 95,000 unique TCRs, with median clonality roughly 0.084. Somatic, immune and clinical correlates of response to PD-L1 blockade with atezolizumab in urothelial cancer were the focus of an exploratory multi-omic analysis. Pretreatment tumor samples, along with matched peripheral blood serially collected before and after atezolizumab treatment, were subjected to TCR sequencing. Durable clinical benefit was defined as a progression-free survival longer than 6 months, and TCR features were additionally tested against progression-free survival and overall survival. In the same patients who had TCR sequencing, pretreatment tumors also underwent whole exome sequencing and RNA sequencing. Eight to ten patients achieved durable clinical benefit and approximately 20 did not. Pretreatment blood TCR-seq was available for under 35 patients, at least one posttreatment blood collection was obtained for 25 or so patients, and tumor TCR-seq was available for 25 or so patients. What the study reported, not specific to this receptor: Patients with durable benefit showed greater expansion of tumor-associated TCR clones in peripheral blood 3 weeks after starting treatment (n ≈ 20, p = 0.022). A pretreatment peripheral blood TCR clonality below the median was linked to improved progression-free and overall survival. Small sample size (n ≈ 27) and many exploratory analyses mean the results are intended to be hypothesis-generating.

Synthetic TCR analog templates were spiked into each PCR to estimate absolute template abundance from read counts. Using the immunoSEQ assay, TCRbeta CDR3 regions were amplified from genomic DNA with bias-controlled V and J gene primers. Sequencing of rearranged TCRbeta segments was done at approximately 20X coverage. Turning to the authors' computational methods: Clustering was used to correct sequencing errors, and CDR3s were annotated against IMGT to assign V, D and J genes. Downstream analyses used only productive TCRbeta rearrangements and left out out-of-frame or stop-codon sequences. To compute clonality, Shannon entropy was normalized by the log of the number of unique productive sequences and then subtracted from one. Clones differing between time points or between blood and tumor were identified by Fisher's exact test with Benjamini-Hochberg correction at adjusted p below 0.01. TCRdb stores this immuneACCESS table with in-frame sequences only. Part of the clones is absent; in the studies checked, under half of the shortfall reflects unresolved V genes, and no reason is known for the rest. That table gives V, J and clone size, and the DNA gave D and trimming. Recorded for this sample are approximately 70,000 clones; roughly nine tenths of them occurred a single time. Together, the top ten hold roughly 3.3% of the sample.

The cohort included about 29 patients with locally advanced or metastatic urothelial carcinoma who were treated at Memorial Sloan Kettering on a trial protocol. Peripheral blood mononuclear cells were collected pretreatment and during treatment, with between 1 and 8 total time points per patient. The Qiagen DNeasy Blood extraction kit was used to purify genomic DNA from total PBMCs and from tumor samples. PBMCs were collected pretreatment and during treatment and were isolated and stored as previously described. The germline V gene (reference sequence) gives CDR1 as LNHNV and CDR2 as YYDKDF. V is pared back by 1 base and J by 0 bases, with 9 bases lying between the germline termini. Counted from cysteine to phenylalanine, this CDR3 has 15 amino acids. Of all the DNA, just the CDR3 is kept, 45 bases in frame from base 1. Turning to this clone: What this receptor recognizes is not known. Within one base of it there is no much larger clone, and no base qualities were kept.

The chain is made from TRBV15 and TRBJ1-1; TRBD1 is possibly the D segment (6 matching bases). The material sequenced was PBMCs, taken around atezolizumab (anti-PD-L1) treatment. The TCR originated in a man aged 55 to 70 with urothelial cancer. The DNA sequence is as follows: TGTGCCACCAGCAGAGGGGACACCTTGAACACTGAAGCTTTCTTT. It encodes CATSRGDTLNTEAFF.